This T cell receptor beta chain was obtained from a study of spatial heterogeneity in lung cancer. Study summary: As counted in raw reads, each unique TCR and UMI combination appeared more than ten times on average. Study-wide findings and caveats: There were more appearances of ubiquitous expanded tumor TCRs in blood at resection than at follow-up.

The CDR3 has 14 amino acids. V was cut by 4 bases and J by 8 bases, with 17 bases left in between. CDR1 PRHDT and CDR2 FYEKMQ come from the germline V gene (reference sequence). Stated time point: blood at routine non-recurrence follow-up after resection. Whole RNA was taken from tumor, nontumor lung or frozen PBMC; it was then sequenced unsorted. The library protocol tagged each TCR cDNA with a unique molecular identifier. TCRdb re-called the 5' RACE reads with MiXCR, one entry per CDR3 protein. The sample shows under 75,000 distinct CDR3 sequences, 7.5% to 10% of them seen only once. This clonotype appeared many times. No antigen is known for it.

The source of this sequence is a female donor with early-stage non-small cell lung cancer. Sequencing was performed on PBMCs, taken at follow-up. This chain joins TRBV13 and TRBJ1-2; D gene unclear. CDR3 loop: CASSSLSANDGYTF. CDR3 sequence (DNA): TGTGCCAGCAGCTCACTATCGGCCAATGACGGCTACACCTTC.